This TCR beta chain was recorded in a study of T cells in Graves' hyperthyroidism and ophthalmopathy. Study at large: Peripheral blood was secured at the point of initial diagnosis, before any treatment.

It was RNA transcripts that yielded the amplified TCR beta CDR3 regions. The HTBI primer set was used in a first-round RT-PCR of the TCR CDR3. TCRdb re-analysed the multiplex PCR reads in MiXCR, keeping a single row per CDR3 protein. The sample includes a few hundred thousand distinct CDR3 sequences, around 15% of them seen just once. Many counts were recorded for this clonotype. As yet, its antigen is unknown. Findings and caveats of the study: Patients with ophthalmopathy were separated from those with stable hyperthyroidism by a 13 V-J model. Among thyroid clonotypes expanded above 0.001, most also appeared in blood.

The V end lost 2 bases, the J end lost 0 bases, and 25 bases lay between the germline ends. CDR1 and CDR2 (germline): LGHDT, YNNKEL (reference sequence). This CDR3 region has 20 residues. This chain uses TRBV3-1 with TRBJ2-5; a weak D match, TRBD2 (7 bases). The origin of this receptor is a woman in her twenties or thirties with Graves' ophthalmopathy. The specimen sequenced was blood. DNA of the CDR3: TGTGCCAGCAGCCAATTGGGTTTGGGCGGGGGCGAGGGTTACCAAGAGACCCAGTACTTC. Its translation: CASSQLGLGGGEGYQETQYF.